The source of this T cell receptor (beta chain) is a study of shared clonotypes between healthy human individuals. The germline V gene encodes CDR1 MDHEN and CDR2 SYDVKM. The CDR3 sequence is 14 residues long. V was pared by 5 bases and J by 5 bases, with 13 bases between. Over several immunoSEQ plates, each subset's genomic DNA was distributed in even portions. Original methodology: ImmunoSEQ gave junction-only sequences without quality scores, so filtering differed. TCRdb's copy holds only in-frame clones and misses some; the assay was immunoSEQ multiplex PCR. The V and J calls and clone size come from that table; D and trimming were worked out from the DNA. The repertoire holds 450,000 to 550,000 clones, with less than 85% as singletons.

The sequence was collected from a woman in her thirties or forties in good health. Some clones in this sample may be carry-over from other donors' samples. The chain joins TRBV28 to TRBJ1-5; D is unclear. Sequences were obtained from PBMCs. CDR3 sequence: CASSPRVGDQPQHF. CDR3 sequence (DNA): TGTGCCAGCAGTCCGAGGGTCGGTGATCAGCCCCAGCATTTT. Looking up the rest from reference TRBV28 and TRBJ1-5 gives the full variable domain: DVKVTQSSRYLVKRTGEKVFLECVQDMDHENMFWYRQDPGLGLRLIYFSYDVKMKEKGDIPEGYSVSREKKERFSLILESASTNQTSMYLCASSPRVGDQPQHFGDGTRLSIL.